This TCR beta chain was identified in a study of naive and memory T cell subsets. Findings of the study overall: Over 90% of naive TCR sequences appeared only once after error correction, unlike memory subsets. Each distinct alpha or beta sequence counts as one clonotype.

Overnight CMV lysate stimulation of fresh PBMCs defined donor CMV status by CD4+ IFNgamma. Both TRBC1 and TRBC2 were covered by a beta constant-region primer of two equimolar oligonucleotides. The ligated cDNA underwent four PCR rounds using SP2 and nested alpha and beta constant-region primers. TCRdb re-called the UMI-ligation and nested PCR reads with MiXCR, one entry per CDR3 protein. The repertoire includes about 21,000 distinct CDR3 sequences, 9.5% to 12% of them detected once, and around a sixth sits in the top ten. Germline assignment: CDR1 MNHEY and CDR2 SMNVEV (reference sequence). The V gene lost 5 bases and the J gene lost 1 base, with 12 bases spanning the gap. The CDR3 sequence is 15 residues long. This clonotype came up many times. Its antigen is as yet unknown.

The sequenced material came from central memory CD8+ T cells from blood. The clonotype comes from a human donor in good health. The chain employs TRBV27 and TRBJ1-5; D remains ambiguous. DNA for the CDR3: TGTGCCAGCAGTCCCTTTCTGAACAGCAATCAGCCCCAGCATTTT. Protein sequence: CASSPFLNSNQPQHF.